The T cell receptor beta chain under discussion was sequenced for a study of cytomegalovirus exposure and HLA in healthy donors. General study points: In a later analysis, TCR beta V- and J-gene trimming was associated with a missense DCLRE1C variant.

Details on this clone: The antigen remains unidentified.

With 0 bases removed from V and 6 bases from J, the gap between germline ends came to 14 bases. From germline, CDR1 is SGHRS and CDR2 YFSETQ. This CDR3 is built from 15 residues. Primers: 60 Vbeta forward and 13 Jbeta reverse. Clones were sequenced by immunoSEQ multiplex PCR, and TCRdb holds only the in-frame ones, with some missing. This table holds some 150,000 clones, less than 85% found once. The source of this sequence is a man aged 50 to 59 in good health and CMV-seropositive. This chain links TRBV5-1 with TRBJ2-3, with D hard to call. The source material was PBMCs. CDR3: CASSLARMELDTQYF. CDR3 nucleotides: TGCGCCAGCAGCTTGGCCCGTATGGAGTTGGATACGCAGTATTTT.